This T cell receptor (beta chain) was retrieved from a study of cytomegalovirus exposure and HLA in healthy donors. Germline V CDR1 and CDR2: MGHRA, YSYEKL. The CDR3 sequence is 15 residues long. It was with 60 Vbeta and 13 Jbeta primers that the PCR ran. Here immunoSEQ multiplex PCR was the method, and the copy in TCRdb shows in-frame clones only, minus some. The data show roughly 130,000 clones, 75% to 85% seen once. Worth noting for this clone: The antigen remains undetermined.

Study outcomes and limitations: Accurate prediction of most subjects' HLA-A and HLA-B alleles from TCR beta sequences was reported. A missense DCLRE1C variant was associated with V- and J-gene trimming of TCR beta chains in a later analysis, and an independent cohort replicated the association.

The chain employs TRBV4-1 and TRBJ2-5, with 8 bases that match TRBD1. The assigned J gene may be wrong: the sequence end matches TRBJ2-7 better. The sequenced material came from PBMCs. The clonotype comes from a male donor in good health and CMV-seronegative. CDR3 sequence (DNA): TGCGCCAGCAGCCAAGAAGGGACAGGAGCTTACGAGCAGTACTTC. Translated: CASSQEGTGAYEQYF.